One sample yielded the 22 T cell receptor beta chains listed below, sequenced in a study of T cell changes during pregnancy in multiple sclerosis. The assay was immunoSEQ multiplex PCR, and TCRdb's table has in-frame clones only and misses some. The table shows about 36,000 clones, with about 91% occurring only once. The specimen comprised CD4+ T cells from peripheral blood mononuclear cells, sampled after pregnancy. These receptors originate from a female donor with multiple sclerosis, enrolled in a pregnancy study.

The chain couples TRBV4-1 to TRBJ2-5; D not resolved. Germline CDR1 and CDR2: MGHRA and YSYEKL. The CDR3 covers 13 residues. Between the trimmed V and J ends, which lost 1 base and 4 bases, there was a span of 7 bases. The CDR3 region is CASSQGSRETQYF. CDR3 DNA sequence: TGCGCCAGCAGCCAAGGGAGTCGAGAGACCCAGTACTTC.

The chain combines TRBV4-1 with TRBJ2-3, with TRBD2 matching 10 bases. The CDR3 contains 15 residues. Germline V gene sequence: CDR1 MGHRA, CDR2 YSYEKL. V dropped 2 bases and J dropped 10; count of bases not matched to a gene: 9. The CDR3 sequence is CASSQPSGRQPAQYF. The CDR3 DNA reads as TGCGCCAGCAGCCAACCTAGCGGGAGACAACCCGCGCAGTATTTT.

This chain connects TRBV16 to TRBJ2-2; no clear D gene. Germline-derived CDR1 and CDR2 are KGHSY and FQNENV. The CDR3 runs 16 residues. V lost 3 bases to trimming and J lost 0 bases, with 11 bases between them. The CDR3 DNA reads TGTGCCAGCAGCCAGCTTCGGGTCGCGAACACCGGGGAGCTGTTTTTT. Translation gives CASSQLRVANTGELFF.

This sequence joins TRBV5-1 and TRBJ2-4; D perhaps matches TRBD2 (6 bases). Looked up from germline, CDR1 is SGHRS and CDR2 is YFSETQ. The V and J ends lost 5 bases and 5 bases respectively, with 17 bases between them. The CDR3 runs to 15 residues. CDR3: CASRPGGGKENIQYF. CDR3 sequence (DNA): TGCGCCAGCAGGCCTGGCGGCGGGAAAGAAAACATTCAGTACTTC.

The gene calls are TRBV6-1 and TRBJ2-2; D perhaps matches TRBD2 (6 bases). Germline values: CDR1 MNHNS, CDR2 SASEGT. Trimming cost V 2 bases and J 5 bases, with 12 bases left between them. This CDR3 spans 15 amino acids. The CDR3 DNA follows: TGTGCCAGCAGTGAAACAGCGGGCCGAACCGGGGAGCTGTTTTTT. Translated: CASSETAGRTGELFF.

This clone was seen only once. The chain combines TRBV14 with TRBJ1-1; D uncertain. The ends were cut back, 0 bases at V and 1 base at J, with 9 bases in the middle. CDR1 is SGHDN, CDR2 FVKESK, per germline. CDR3 length equals 15 residues. The CDR3 reads CASSQDLPPNTEAFF. In nucleotides, the CDR3 is TGTGCCAGCAGCCAAGACCTTCCCCCGAACACTGAAGCTTTCTTT.

In its sample, this clone was seen a few times. The genes are TRBV7-2 and TRBJ2-7; 10 bases map to TRBD2. The junction had 11 bases not matched to a gene; V was cut back by 2 bases and J by 1 base. The CDR3 length is 18 residues. The germline gives CDR1 SGHTA, CDR2 FQGNSA. The CDR3 region is CASSLKSSGRATSYEQYF. In DNA form, the CDR3 reads TGTGCCAGCAGCTTAAAATCTAGCGGGAGAGCAACTTCCTACGAGCAGTACTTC.

The chain recombines TRBV28 with TRBJ2-7; TRBD1 agrees at 10 bases. Germline values: CDR1 MDHEN, CDR2 SYDVKM. The CDR3 sequence is 15 residues long. V was pared by 5 bases and J by 2 bases, with 6 bases of the junction left unmatched. The CDR3 sequence: CASSGGGTGAYEQYF. CDR3 bases: TGTGCCAGCAGTGGGGGGGGGACAGGGGCCTACGAGCAGTACTTC.

This chain links TRBV6-1 with TRBJ1-6, with a tentative D call TRBD1 (5 bases). The CDR3 loop spans 13 amino acids. The V end lost 7 bases, the J end lost 8 bases, and 12 bases lay between the germline ends. Germline CDR1 is MNHNS and CDR2 is SASEGT. The CDR3 nucleotides are TGTGCCAGCACGGACATCGTCGATTCACCCCTCCACTTT. It codes for CASTDIVDSPLHF.

The J gene is TRBJ1-1, the V gene TRBV11-2, with D hard to call. Germline V gene sequence: CDR1 SGHAT, CDR2 FQNNGV. Trimming took off 4 bases at V and 0 bases at J, with 21 bases between the two ends. This CDR3 is built from 18 residues. This CDR3 is CASSSTWAGSGMNTEAFF. CDR3 DNA sequence: TGTGCCAGCAGCTCGACCTGGGCGGGGAGTGGGATGAACACTGAAGCTTTCTTT.

This clone was recorded once. In the same sample, other DNA sequences code for this CDR3. The J gene is TRBJ2-1, the V gene TRBV12-5, with 7 nucleotides matching TRBD1. Germline V gives CDR1 LGHNT, CDR2 FRNRAP. This CDR3 spans 13 amino acids. V shed 6 bases and J 4 bases; nucleotides not matched to a gene: 3. CDR3 sequence reads: CASGRDSYNEQFF. The CDR3 DNA reads TGTGCTAGTGGCCGGGACAGTTACAATGAGCAGTTCTTC.

This clone turned up a few times. The rearrangement links TRBV7-4 to TRBJ1-2, with D perhaps matching TRBD1 (6 bases). The CDR3 contains 12 residues. V lost 10 bases to trimming and J lost 4 bases, with 13 bases between them. CDR1 is SGHVT, CDR2 SQSDAQ, per germline. This chain's CDR3 is CATTGCFYGYTF. DNA of the CDR3: TGTGCCACCACAGGGTGCTTCTATGGCTACACCTTC. Combining the CDR3 with reference TRBV7-4 and TRBJ1-2 gives the whole variable domain GAGVSQSPRYKVAKRGRDVALRCDSISGHVTLYWYRQTLGQGSEVLTYSQSDAQRDKSGRPSGRFSAERPERSVSTLKIQRTEQGDSAVYLCATTGCFYGYTFGSGTRLTVV.

This chain uses TRBV7-8 with TRBJ1-3; no reliable D call. The ends were cut back, 5 bases at V and 2 bases at J, with 19 bases in the middle. The germline V gene encodes CDR1 SGHVS and CDR2 FQNEAQ. This CDR3 comprises 17 residues. CDR3 DNA sequence: TGTGCCAGCAGCACCCGTGACAAGGCCCTACCTGGAAACACCATATATTTT. Its protein product is CASSTRDKALPGNTIYF.

A note on this clone: No conserved phenylalanine or tryptophan is present at the end of the CDR3, so a read error is the likely explanation. No DNA is shown, since the ends of the CDR3 on it are uncertain; the CDR3 is the one TCRdb lists. The genes are TRBV30 and TRBJ1-2; TRBD1 is taken as the D call from the table, unchecked against the DNA. CDR1 GTSNPN and CDR2 SVGIG come from the germline V gene (reference sequence). 10 amino acids form the CDR3, both terminal residues included. CDR3 loop: CAWTSHGAVG.

This clone was picked up a small number of times. The rearrangement uses TRBV5-4 and TRBJ1-4, with unresolved D. V lost 2 bases and J 4 bases, leaving 9 bases between the germline ends. The CDR3 is 14 residues long. CDR1 is SGHNT and CDR2 is YYREEE in the germline V gene (reference sequence). The CDR3 here is CASSFGVGNEKLFF. The CDR3 DNA sequence: TGTGCCAGCAGCTTCGGGGTCGGTAATGAAAAACTGTTTTTT.

This CDR3 reads CASSIRGLSYEQYF. The DNA of the CDR3 is TGTGCCAGTAGTATTCGAGGGCTGAGCTACGAGCAGTACTTC. J is TRBJ2-7 and V is TRBV19, with D possibly matching TRBD2 (5 bases). The CDR3 is made up of 14 amino acids. Germline loops: CDR1 LNHDA, CDR2 SQIVND (reference sequence). Trimming took 3 bases from V and 3 from J, leaving 12 bases between them.

The V gene is TRBV13, the J gene TRBJ1-2, with D tentatively TRBD1 (5 bases). CDR3 size: 13 residues. The germline V and J ends were trimmed by 2 bases and 8 bases, with 12 bases remaining between them. Germline CDR1 and CDR2: PRHDT and FYEKMQ (reference sequence). The CDR3 reads CASSLPGQEGYTF. The CDR3 bases are TGTGCCAGCAGCTTACCTGGACAAGAAGGCTACACCTTC.

The chain joins TRBV11-2 to TRBJ2-3, with 7 bases that match TRBD2. The germline V gene encodes CDR1 SGHAT and CDR2 FQNNGV. The CDR3 consists of 13 residues. The V segment lost 3 bases and the J segment 3 bases; nucleotides outside the gene matches: 0. The CDR3 region is CASSFGGTDTQYF. In DNA, the CDR3 is TGTGCCAGCAGCTTCGGGGGGACAGATACGCAGTATTTT. Complete variable domain (other parts from reference TRBV11-2 and TRBJ2-3): EAGVAQSPRYKIIEKRQSVAFWCNPISGHATLYWYQQILGQGPKLLIQFQNNGVVDDSQLPKDRFSAERLKGVDSTLKIQPAKLEDSAVYLCASSFGGTDTQYFGPGTRLTVL.

This clone occurred once. V and J are TRBV6-5 and TRBJ1-3; D might be TRBD1 (6 bases). This CDR3 contains 16 residues. Germline CDR1 MNHEY, CDR2 SVGAGI. Trimming took 4 bases from V and 3 from J, leaving 16 bases between them. The CDR3 loop reads CASSFLDRRGGNTIYF. CDR3 in DNA: TGTGCCAGCAGTTTCCTGGACAGACGGGGTGGAAACACCATATATTTT.

This clone was seen only a few times. The chain has TRBV18 and TRBJ2-5; D call uncertain. Germline V CDR1 and CDR2: KGHSH, LQKENI. The CDR3 loop spans 13 amino acids. Between the trimmed V and J ends, which lost 1 base and 7 bases, there was a span of 10 bases. The CDR3 coding sequence is TGTGCCAGCTCACCACAAAACCCAGGGACCCAGTACTTC. Amino acid sequence: CASSPQNPGTQYF.

This clone was seen once. The chain has TRBV6-6 and TRBJ2-1; 7 bases are a match to TRBD1. Germline-derived CDR1 and CDR2 are MNHNY and SVGAGI (reference sequence). V shed 5 bases and J 6 bases; nucleotides not matched to a gene: 4. The CDR3 is 13 residues long. CDR3 in DNA: TGTGCCAGCAGTGCGACAGGGATCAATGAGCAGTTCTTC. As protein: CASSATGINEQFF.

J is TRBJ2-2 and V is TRBV11-2; no reliable D call. The CDR3 length is 14 residues. The germline V gene encodes CDR1 SGHAT and CDR2 FQNNGV. V was trimmed by 5 bases and J by 4 bases, leaving 11 bases between them. The CDR3 DNA is TGTGCCAGCAGCCCGACAACAGTCACCGGGGAGCTGTTTTTT. This encodes CASSPTTVTGELFF. The full variable domain, its missing parts supplied by reference TRBV11-2 and TRBJ2-2, is EAGVAQSPRYKIIEKRQSVAFWCNPISGHATLYWYQQILGQGPKLLIQFQNNGVVDDSQLPKDRFSAERLKGVDSTLKIQPAKLEDSAVYLCASSPTTVTGELFFGEGSRLTVL.